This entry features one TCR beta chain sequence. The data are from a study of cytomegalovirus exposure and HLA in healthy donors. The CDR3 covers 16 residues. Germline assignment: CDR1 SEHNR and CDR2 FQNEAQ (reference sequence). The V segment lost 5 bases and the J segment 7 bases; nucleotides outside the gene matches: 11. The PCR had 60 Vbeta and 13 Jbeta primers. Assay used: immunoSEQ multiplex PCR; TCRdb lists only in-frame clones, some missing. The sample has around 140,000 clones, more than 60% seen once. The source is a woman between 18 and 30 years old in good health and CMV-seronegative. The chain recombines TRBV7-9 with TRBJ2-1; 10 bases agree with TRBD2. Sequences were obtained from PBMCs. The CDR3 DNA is TGTGCCAGCAGCGCCTGGGGAGCGGGAGGGCCTAATGAGCAGTTCTTC. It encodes CASSAWGAGGPNEQFF.